This T cell receptor beta chain was sequenced in a study of long-term antiretroviral therapy in people with HIV. Study overall: Collection of the earliest samples took place about a decade ahead of the 2015 immediate-ART recommendation. General study points: Missing from the dataset were any data on ART adherence, viral resistance or therapy changes.

About this clone itself: What it binds is not known.

The V and J ends lost 5 bases and 1 base, in that order; junction bases with no gene match: 1. CDR1 and CDR2 from the germline V gene are SGHTA and FQGNSA. The CDR3 is 16 amino acids. Survey-level immunoSEQ v3.0 assays were run. Measured with immunoSEQ multiplex PCR; TCRdb has only the in-frame clones, and not every one. The sample consists of some 30,000 clones, 94% of them appearing once. The sample in question was unsorted PBMCs, obtained approximately 7.4 years after starting antiretroviral therapy. The V and J genes are TRBV7-2 and TRBJ2-4, with TRBD2 matching 14 bases. The sequence derives from a man aged 50-60 years with HIV. The CDR3 DNA sequence: TGTGCCAGCAGCCGGACTAGCGGGGGGGCCAAAAACATTCAGTACTTC. This sequence encodes CASSRTSGGAKNIQYF.